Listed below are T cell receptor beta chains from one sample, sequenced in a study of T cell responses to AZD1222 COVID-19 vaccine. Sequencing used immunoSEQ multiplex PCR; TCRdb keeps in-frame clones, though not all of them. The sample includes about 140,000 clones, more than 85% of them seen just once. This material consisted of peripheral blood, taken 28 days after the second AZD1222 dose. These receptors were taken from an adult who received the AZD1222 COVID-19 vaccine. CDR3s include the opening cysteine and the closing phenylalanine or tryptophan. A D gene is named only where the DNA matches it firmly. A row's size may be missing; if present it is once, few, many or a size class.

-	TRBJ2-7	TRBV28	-	TGTGCCAGCAGTTCCCCACACCTCCGGGACGGATCTTACGAGCAGTACTTC	CASSSPHLRDGSYEQYF
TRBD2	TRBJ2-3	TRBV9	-	TGTGCCAGCAGCCCCAAGAAAAGCGGGAGTCGCACAGATACGCAGTATTTT	CASSPKKSGSRTDTQYF
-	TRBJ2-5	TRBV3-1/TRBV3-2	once	TGTGCCAGCAGCCACGGGGTTACGGAGACCCAGTACTTC	CASSHGVTETQYF
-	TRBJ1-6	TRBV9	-	TGTGCCAGCAGTTTTGGTCCGGAGAATTCACCCCTCCACTTT	CASSFGPENSPLHF
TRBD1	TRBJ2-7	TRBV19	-	TGTGCCAGTAGTATAGCGGGACAGGGCTCCTACGAGCAGTACTTC	CASSIAGQGSYEQYF
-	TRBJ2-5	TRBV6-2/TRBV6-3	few	TGTGCCAGCAGCCACCCAACGCGCCGGACCCAAGAGACCCAGTACTTC	CASSHPTRRTQETQYF
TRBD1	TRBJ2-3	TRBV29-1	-	TGCAGCGCCGATCGACAGGGGAGCACAGATACGCAGTATTTT	CSADRQGSTDTQYF
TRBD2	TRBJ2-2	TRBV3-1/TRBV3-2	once	TGTGCCAGCAGCCAAGTGTCGGCTAGCGGGATTAGCGGGGAGCTGTTTTTT	CASSQVSASGISGELFF
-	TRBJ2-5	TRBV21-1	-	TGTACGGACAGGGGATGGAGAGAGACCCAGTACTTC	CTDRGWRETQYF
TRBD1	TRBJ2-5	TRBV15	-	TGTGCCACCAGCAGAGATCCCACAGGGGGGGAGACCCAGTACTTC	CATSRDPTGGETQYF
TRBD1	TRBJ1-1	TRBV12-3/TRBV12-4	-	TGTGCCAGCAGTGGGACAGCGAACACTGAAGCTTTCTTT	CASSGTANTEAFF
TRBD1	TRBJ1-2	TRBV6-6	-	TGTGCCAGCCGACGGACAGGGGTTCAGAACTATGGCTACACCTTC	CASRRTGVQNYGYTF
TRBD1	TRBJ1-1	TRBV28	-	TGTGCCAGCAGTTACCGGGACAGGGGGGCGGACACTGAAGCTTTCTTT	CASSYRDRGADTEAFF
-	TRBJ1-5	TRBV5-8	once	TGTGCCAGCAGCTTCGTCAATCAGCCCCAGCATTTT	CASSFVNQPQHF
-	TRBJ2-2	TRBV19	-	TGTGCCAGTAGTATTTACGGGCTGGGGACCGGGGAGCTGTTTTTT	CASSIYGLGTGELFF
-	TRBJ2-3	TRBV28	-	TGTGCCAGCACCCCGCGGGGCTCTAGCACAGATACGCAGTATTTT	CASTPRGSSTDTQYF
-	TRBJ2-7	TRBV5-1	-	TGCGCCAGCAGGGCTCAGGGGGGTTCCTACGAGCAGTACTTC	CASRAQGGSYEQYF
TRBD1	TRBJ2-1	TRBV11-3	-	TGTGCCAGCAGCGTTCGACAGGGAGCTTACAATGAGCAGTTCTTC	CASSVRQGAYNEQFF
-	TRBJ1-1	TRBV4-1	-	TGCGCCAGCAGCTCAAGAGGCGAGGGGGTGAATGGAGCTTTCTTT	CASSSRGEGVNGAFF
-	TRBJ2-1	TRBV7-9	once	TGTGCCAGCAGCCCACTGCGGGATGAGCAGTTCTTC	CASSPLRDEQFF
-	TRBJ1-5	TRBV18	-	TGTGCCAGCTCGCCAACTCGGGGTATCAATCAGCCCCAGCATTTT	CASSPTRGINQPQHF
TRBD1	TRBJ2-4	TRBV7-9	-	TGTGCCAGCAGCGCCGGGACAGGGGTTGCTACAACACTTCAGTACTTC	CASSAGTGVATTLQYF
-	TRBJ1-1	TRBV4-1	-	TGCGCCAGCAGCCAAGATGAGAACACTGAAGCTTTCTTT	CASSQDENTEAFF
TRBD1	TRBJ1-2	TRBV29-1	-	TGCAGCGTTGGGTCGGGACAGGCTAGAGCCTATGGCTACACCTTC	CSVGSGQARAYGYTF
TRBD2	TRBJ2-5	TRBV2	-	TGTGCCAGTCTGGGGGGGAGGGAGACCCAGTACTTC	CASLGGRETQYF
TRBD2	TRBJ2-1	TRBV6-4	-	TGTGCCAGCAGTGGTAGTGGGCGGGAGTTTCCCTACAATGAGCAGTTCTTC	CASSGSGREFPYNEQFF
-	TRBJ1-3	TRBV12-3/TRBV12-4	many	TGTGCCAGCAGTTTCTCTGGAAACACCATATATTTT	CASSFSGNTIYF
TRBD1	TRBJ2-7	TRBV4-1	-	TGCGCCAGCAGCCATATCTCCGACAGGGGGCCGCTACGAAGGCAGTACTTC	CASSHISDRGPLRRQYF
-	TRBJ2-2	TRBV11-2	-	TGTGCCAGCAGCTTAGATCCGGGGGCCGGGGAGCTGTTTTTT	CASSLDPGAGELFF
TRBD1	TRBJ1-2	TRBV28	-	TGTGCCAGCAGTCCGGGTGGACATATAGGGACAGGAGGGCTCTATGGCTACACCTTC	CASSPGGHIGTGGLYGYTF
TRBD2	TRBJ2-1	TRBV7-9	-	TGTGCCAGCAGAAGTAGCGGGAGTTCCTACAATGAGCAGTTCTTC	CASRSSGSSYNEQFF
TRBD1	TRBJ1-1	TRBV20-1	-	TGCAGTGCTGGGACAGGGACTGAAGCTTTCTTT	CSAGTGTEAFF
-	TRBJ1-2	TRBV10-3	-	TGTGCCATCAGTGGCAAAGATATAAACTATGGCTACACCTTC	CAISGKDINYGYTF
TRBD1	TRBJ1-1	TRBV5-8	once	TGTGCCAGCAGCTTAGGGACAGGGACCGCGAACACTGAAGCTTTCTTT	CASSLGTGTANTEAFF
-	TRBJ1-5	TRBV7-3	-	TGTGCCAGCAGCCTTGACAGGAATCAGCCCCAGCATTTT	CASSLDRNQPQHF
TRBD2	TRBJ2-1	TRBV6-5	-	TGTGCCAGCAGTTACTCGAGCGGGAGGAGTTACAATGAGCAGTTCTTC	CASSYSSGRSYNEQFF
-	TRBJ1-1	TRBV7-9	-	TGTGCCAGCAGCTCCTCCATGAACACTGAAGCTTTCTTT	CASSSSMNTEAFF
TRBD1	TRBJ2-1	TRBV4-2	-	TGTGCCAGCAGCCAAGATTCGGGACAGGGCGCGTGGGATGAGCAGTTCTTC	CASSQDSGQGAWDEQFF
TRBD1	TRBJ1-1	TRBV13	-	TGTGCCAGCAGCTTAGGCGTCCCCCCCCGGGACAGGGTAAAAACTGAAGCTTTCTTT	CASSLGVPPRDRVKTEAFF
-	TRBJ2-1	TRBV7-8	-	TGTGCCAGCAGCTTAGCCGGAGTAAATGAGCAGTTCTTC	CASSLAGVNEQFF
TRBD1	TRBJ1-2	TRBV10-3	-	TGTGCCATCAGCTGGGACAGGGGGTCTGTATATGGCTACACCTTC	CAISWDRGSVYGYTF
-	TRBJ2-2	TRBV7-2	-	TGTGCCAGCAGCCGCGGGACGTCCGGGGAGCTGTTTTTT	CASSRGTSGELFF
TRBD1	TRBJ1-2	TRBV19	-	TGTGCCAGTAGTAAACAGGGGAGGAACTATGGCTACACCTTC	CASSKQGRNYGYTF
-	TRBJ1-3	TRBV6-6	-	TGTGCCAGCAGAGAGAGCTCTGGAAACACCATATATTTT	CASRESSGNTIYF
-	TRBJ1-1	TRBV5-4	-	TGTGCCAGCAGCTCGCAGGGAAGGAACACTGAAGCTTTCTTT	CASSSQGRNTEAFF
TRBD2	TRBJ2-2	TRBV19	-	TGTGCCAGTAGTATCGCTAGCGGGACCAACACCGGGGAGCTGTTTTTT	CASSIASGTNTGELFF
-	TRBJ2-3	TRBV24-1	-	TGTGCCACCAGTGTCACTACAGGGAGCCCAGATACGCAGTATTTT	CATSVTTGSPDTQYF
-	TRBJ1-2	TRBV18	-	TGTGCCAGCTCACCTTCGGATGGCTACACCTTC	CASSPSDGYTF
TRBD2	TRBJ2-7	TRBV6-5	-	TGTGCCAGCAGAGACCCGACTAGCGGATCCTACGAGCAGTACTTC	CASRDPTSGSYEQYF
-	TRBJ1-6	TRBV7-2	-	TGTGCCAGCAGCTTAATCAGGTCACGGGATTCACCCCTCCACTTT	CASSLIRSRDSPLHF
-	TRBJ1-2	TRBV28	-	TGTGCCAGCATGTTACCGTCTAACTATGGCTACACCTTC	CASMLPSNYGYTF
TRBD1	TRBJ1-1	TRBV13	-	TGTGCCAGCAGGCCATCGGGGACAGGGGTCGACACTGAAGCTTTCTTT	CASRPSGTGVDTEAFF
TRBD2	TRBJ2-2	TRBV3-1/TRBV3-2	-	TGTGCCAGCAGCCAGGGACTAGCCACCGGGGAGCTGTTTTTT	CASSQGLATGELFF
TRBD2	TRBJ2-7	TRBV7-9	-	TGTGCCAGCAAGACTAGCGGGAACTACGAGCAGTACTTC	CASKTSGNYEQYF
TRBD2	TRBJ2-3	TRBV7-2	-	TGTGCCAGCAGCTTTTCCGCGGGAGACACAGATACGCAGTATTTT	CASSFSAGDTDTQYF
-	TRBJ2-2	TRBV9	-	TGTGCCAGCACCCCAACCGGGACCTTGAACACCGGGGAGCTGTTTTTT	CASTPTGTLNTGELFF